This TCR beta chain stems from a study of cytomegalovirus exposure and HLA in healthy donors. Study details: A later analysis reported the roughly 130 validation repertoires used the same platform as the approximately 660 first-cohort repertoires.

Study-wide results and caveats: In the 95 to 150 validation repertoires, a later analysis found that first-cohort TCR clusters tended to co-occur. Among TCR beta chains, those listed as cytomegalovirus-associated numbered some 170.

Some clones are missing from TCRdb's copy, which holds only in-frame ones; the method was immunoSEQ multiplex PCR. In the table there are about 71,000 clones, 94% of which are singletons. As for this clone: Its antigen is undetermined.

The donors belonged to the approximately 120-subject validation cohort, separate from the 666-subject first cohort. The CDR3 is made up of 14 amino acids. Germline CDR1 SNHLY, CDR2 FYNNEI. V lost 7 bases and J lost 2; bases outside the gene matches: 6. The sample comprised PBMCs. The genes are TRBV2 and TRBJ2-7; 9 bases map to TRBD1. The source is a man aged 18-30 years in good health and CMV-seropositive. Here the CDR3 DNA reads TGTGCCAGCATCTCACAGGGGGCGACCTACGAGCAGTACTTC. Translating it yields CASISQGATYEQYF.